This TCR beta chain was profiled in a study of response to subunit inactivated influenza vaccine. CDR1 is MNHEY and CDR2 is SVGEGT in the germline V gene. V was cut by 2 bases and J by 4 bases, with 12 bases left in between. The CDR3 runs 14 residues. Note on this clonotype: Its antigen is as yet unknown.

Each CDR3 protein gets one entry after TCRdb re-called the RT-PCR reads with MiXCR. Found here are 500,000 to 600,000 distinct CDR3 sequences, about 8% of them singletons; the top ten hold 10% to 15%. Study-level results: A suggestion made by the authors is that each seasonal influenza vaccination recruits few new T cells.

The input for sequencing was PBMCs from blood, taken around 25 months after vaccination. V and J are TRBV6-2 or TRBV6-3 and TRBJ2-7, with D perhaps TRBD1 or TRBD2 (5 bases each). The TCR sequence derives from a man aged 45-69 years who received an inactivated influenza vaccine. Here the CDR3 reads CASSYLGPGYEQYF. Here the CDR3 DNA reads TGTGCCAGCAGTTACCTGGGACCGGGATACGAGCAGTACTTC.